This T cell receptor beta chain was retrieved from a study of T-cell reconstitution after alpha-beta-depleted transplantation in children. Germline assignment: CDR1 GTSNPN and CDR2 SVGIG (reference sequence). CDR3 length: 12 residues. Trimming took off 2 bases at V and 1 base at J, with 5 bases between the two ends. Researchers prepared the TCRbeta library using unique molecular identifiers, the study reports. TCRdb used MiXCR to reprocess the PCR reads, holding one entry per CDR3 protein. The repertoire holds about 540,000 distinct CDR3 sequences, with 18% as singletons. The rearrangement joins TRBV30 to TRBJ1-1; D is unresolved. Source: PBMCs from the stem cell graft donor, taken from the stem cell graft. This TCR came from a human donor who donated a stem cell graft to a child with acute lymphoblastic leukemia. CDR3 coding DNA: TGTGCCTGGAGTTCCGGGAACACTGAAGCTTTCTTT. Protein: CAWSSGNTEAFF.